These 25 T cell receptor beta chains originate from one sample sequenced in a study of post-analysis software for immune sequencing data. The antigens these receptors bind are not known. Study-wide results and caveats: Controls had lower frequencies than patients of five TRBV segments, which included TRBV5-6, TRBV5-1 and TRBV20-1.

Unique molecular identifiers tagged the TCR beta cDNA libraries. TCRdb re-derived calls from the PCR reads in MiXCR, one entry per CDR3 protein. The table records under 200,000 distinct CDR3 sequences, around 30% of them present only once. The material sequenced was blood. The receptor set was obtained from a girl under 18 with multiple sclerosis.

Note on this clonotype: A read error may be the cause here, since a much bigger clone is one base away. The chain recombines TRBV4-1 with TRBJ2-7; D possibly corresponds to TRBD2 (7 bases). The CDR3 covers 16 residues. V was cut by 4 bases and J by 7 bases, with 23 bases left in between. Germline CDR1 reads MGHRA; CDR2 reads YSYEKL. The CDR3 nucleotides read TGCGCCAGCAGCCCTCCGAGGGGGGGCTCCTACAATGAGCAGTACTTC. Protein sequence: CASSPPRGGSYNEQYF.

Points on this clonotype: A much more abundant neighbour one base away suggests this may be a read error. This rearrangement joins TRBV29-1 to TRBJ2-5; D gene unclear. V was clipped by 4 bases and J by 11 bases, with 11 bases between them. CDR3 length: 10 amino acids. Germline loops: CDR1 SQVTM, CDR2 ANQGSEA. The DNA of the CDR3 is TGCAGCGTTGTATGGGTTCAGCAGTACTTC. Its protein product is CSVVWVQQYF. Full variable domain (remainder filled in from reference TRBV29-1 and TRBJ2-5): SAVISQKPSRDICQRGTSLTIQCQVDSQVTMMFWYRQQPGQSLTLIATANQGSEATYESGFVIDKFPISRPNLTFSTLTVSNMSPEDSSIYLCSVVWVQQYFGPGTRLLVL.

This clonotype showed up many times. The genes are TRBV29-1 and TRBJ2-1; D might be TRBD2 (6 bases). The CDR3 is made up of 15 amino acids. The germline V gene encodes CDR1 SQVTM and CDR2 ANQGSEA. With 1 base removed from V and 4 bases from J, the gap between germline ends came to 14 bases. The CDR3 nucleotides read TGCAGCGTTGAAGGTCCAGGGAGGCTGTACAATGAGCAGTTCTTC. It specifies CSVEGPGRLYNEQFF.

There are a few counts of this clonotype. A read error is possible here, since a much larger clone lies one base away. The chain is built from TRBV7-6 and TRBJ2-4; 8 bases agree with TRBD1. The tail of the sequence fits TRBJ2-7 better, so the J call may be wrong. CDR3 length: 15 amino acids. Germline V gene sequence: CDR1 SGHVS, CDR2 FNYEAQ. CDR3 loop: CASNLHQGQGYEQYF. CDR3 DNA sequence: TGTGCCAGCAACCTACACCAAGGACAGGGTTACGAGCAGTACTTC.

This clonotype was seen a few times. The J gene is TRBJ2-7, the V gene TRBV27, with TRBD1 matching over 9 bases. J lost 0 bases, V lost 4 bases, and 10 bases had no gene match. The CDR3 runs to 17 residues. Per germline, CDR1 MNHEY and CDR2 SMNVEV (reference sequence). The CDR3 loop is CASSSPGQGTGSYEQYF. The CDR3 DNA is TGTGCCAGCAGTTCCCCGGGACAGGGAACGGGCTCCTACGAGCAGTACTTC.

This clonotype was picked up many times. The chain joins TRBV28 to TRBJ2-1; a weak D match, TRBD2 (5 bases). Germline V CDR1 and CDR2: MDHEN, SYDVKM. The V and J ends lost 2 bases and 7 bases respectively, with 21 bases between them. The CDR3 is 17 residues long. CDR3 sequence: CASSLGGLRSAGNEQFF. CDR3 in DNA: TGTGCCAGCAGTTTAGGCGGGTTAAGGTCAGCTGGGAATGAGCAGTTCTTC.

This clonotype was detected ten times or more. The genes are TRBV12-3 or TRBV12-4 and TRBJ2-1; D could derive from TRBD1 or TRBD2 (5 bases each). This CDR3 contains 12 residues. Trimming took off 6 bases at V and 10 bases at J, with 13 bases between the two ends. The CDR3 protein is CASRWGLGEQFF. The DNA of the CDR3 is TGTGCCAGCAGGTGGGGGTTGGGGGAGCAGTTCTTC.

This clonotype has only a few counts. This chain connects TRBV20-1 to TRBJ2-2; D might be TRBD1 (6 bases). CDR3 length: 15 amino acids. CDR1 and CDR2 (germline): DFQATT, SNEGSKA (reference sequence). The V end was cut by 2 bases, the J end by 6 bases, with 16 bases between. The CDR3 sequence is CSARYSGVGSGELFF. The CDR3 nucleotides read TGCAGTGCTAGATACTCAGGGGTCGGGTCCGGGGAGCTGTTTTTT.

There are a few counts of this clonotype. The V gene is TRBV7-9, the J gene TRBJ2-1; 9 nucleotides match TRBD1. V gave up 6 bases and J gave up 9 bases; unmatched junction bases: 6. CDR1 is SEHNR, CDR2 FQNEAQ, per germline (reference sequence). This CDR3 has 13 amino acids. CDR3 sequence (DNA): TGTGCCAGCAGGGGACAGGGTACGGGTGAGCAGTTCTTC. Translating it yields CASRGQGTGEQFF.

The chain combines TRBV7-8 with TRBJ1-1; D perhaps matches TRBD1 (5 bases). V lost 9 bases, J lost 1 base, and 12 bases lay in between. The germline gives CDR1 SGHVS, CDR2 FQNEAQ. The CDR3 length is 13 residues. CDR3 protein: CASLRGPNTEAFF. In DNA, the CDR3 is TGTGCCAGTCTCCGGGGCCCGAACACTGAAGCTTTCTTT. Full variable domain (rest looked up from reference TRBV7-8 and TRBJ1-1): GAGVSQSPRYKVAKRGQDVALRCDPISGHVSLFWYQQALGQGPEFLTYFQNEAQLDKSGLPSDRFFAERPEGSVSTLKIQRTQQEDSAVYLCASLRGPNTEAFFGQGTRLTVV.

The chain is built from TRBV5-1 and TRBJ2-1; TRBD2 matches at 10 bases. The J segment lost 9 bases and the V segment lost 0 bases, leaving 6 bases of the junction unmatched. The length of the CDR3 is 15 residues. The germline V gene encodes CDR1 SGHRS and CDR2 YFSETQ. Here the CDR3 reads CASSLASGGAGEQFF. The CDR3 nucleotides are TGCGCCAGCAGCTTGGCAAGCGGGGGGGCCGGTGAGCAGTTCTTC.

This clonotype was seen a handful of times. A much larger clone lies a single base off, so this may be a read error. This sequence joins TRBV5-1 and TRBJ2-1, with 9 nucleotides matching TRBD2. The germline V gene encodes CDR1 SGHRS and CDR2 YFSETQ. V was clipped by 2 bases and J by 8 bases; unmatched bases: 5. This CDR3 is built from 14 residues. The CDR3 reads CASSFGTSRYEQFF. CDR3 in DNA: TGCGCCAGCAGCTTCGGGACTAGCCGGTATGAGCAGTTCTTC.

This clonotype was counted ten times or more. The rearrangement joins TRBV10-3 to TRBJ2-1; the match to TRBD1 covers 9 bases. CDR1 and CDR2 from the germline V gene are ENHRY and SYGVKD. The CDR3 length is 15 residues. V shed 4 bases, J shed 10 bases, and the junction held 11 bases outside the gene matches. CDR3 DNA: TGTGCCATCAGTGCACCGGGACAGGGTTTTAACGAGCAGTTCTTC. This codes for CAISAPGQGFNEQFF.

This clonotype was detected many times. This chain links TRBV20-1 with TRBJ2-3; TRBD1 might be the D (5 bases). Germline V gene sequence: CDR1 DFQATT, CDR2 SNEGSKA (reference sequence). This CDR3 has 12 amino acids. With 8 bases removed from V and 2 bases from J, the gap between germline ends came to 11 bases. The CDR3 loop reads CSSGRDTDTQYF. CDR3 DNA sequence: TGCAGTTCAGGGCGTGACACAGATACGCAGTATTTT.

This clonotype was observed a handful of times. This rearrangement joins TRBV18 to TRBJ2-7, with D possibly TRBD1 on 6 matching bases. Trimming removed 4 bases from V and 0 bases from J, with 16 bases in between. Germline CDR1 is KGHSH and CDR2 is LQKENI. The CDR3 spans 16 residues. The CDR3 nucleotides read TGTGCCAGCTCACAGGGGACACCCACTATCTCCTACGAGCAGTACTTC. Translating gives CASSQGTPTISYEQYF.

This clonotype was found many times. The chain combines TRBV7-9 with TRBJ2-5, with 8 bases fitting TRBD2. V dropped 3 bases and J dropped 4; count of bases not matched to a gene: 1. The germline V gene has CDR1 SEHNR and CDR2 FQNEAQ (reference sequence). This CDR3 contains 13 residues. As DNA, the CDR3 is TGTGCCAGCAGCTTCGGGGGGGGAGAGACCCAGTACTTC. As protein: CASSFGGGETQYF.

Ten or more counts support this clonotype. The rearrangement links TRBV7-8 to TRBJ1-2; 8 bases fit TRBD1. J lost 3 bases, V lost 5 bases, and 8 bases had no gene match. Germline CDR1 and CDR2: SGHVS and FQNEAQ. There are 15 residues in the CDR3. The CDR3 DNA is TGTGCCAGCAGCGATGACAGGGGAGGGGACTATGGCTACACCTTC. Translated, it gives CASSDDRGGDYGYTF.

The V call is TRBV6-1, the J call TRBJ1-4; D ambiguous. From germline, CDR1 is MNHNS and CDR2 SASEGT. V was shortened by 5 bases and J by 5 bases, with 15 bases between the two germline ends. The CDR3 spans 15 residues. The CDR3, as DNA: TGTGCCAGCAGTTGGACCGCTACCACCAATGAAAAACTGTTTTTT. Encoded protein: CASSWTATTNEKLFF.

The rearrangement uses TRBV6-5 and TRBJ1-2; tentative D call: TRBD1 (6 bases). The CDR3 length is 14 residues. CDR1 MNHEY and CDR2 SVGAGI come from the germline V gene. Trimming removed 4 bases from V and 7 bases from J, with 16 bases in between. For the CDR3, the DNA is TGTGCCAGCAGTTTCTCACAGGGACGAGTTGGCTACACCTTC. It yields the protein CASSFSQGRVGYTF.

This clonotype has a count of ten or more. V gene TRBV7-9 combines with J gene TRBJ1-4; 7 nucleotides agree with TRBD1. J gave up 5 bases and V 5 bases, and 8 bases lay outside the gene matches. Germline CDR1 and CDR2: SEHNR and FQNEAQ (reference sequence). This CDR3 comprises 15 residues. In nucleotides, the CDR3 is TGTGCCAGCAGCGTCCGACAGGGCCCGAATGAAAAACTGTTTTTT. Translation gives CASSVRQGPNEKLFF.

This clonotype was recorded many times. CDR3 sequence: CASSVGSGNQPQHF. The CDR3 region has the DNA TGTGCCAGCAGCGTGGGGTCGGGCAATCAGCCCCAGCATTTT. This chain links TRBV9 with TRBJ1-5; D call uncertain. CDR3 length: 14 residues. Germline CDR1 and CDR2: SGDLS and YYNGEE. V was cut by 2 bases and J by 2 bases, with 8 bases left in between.

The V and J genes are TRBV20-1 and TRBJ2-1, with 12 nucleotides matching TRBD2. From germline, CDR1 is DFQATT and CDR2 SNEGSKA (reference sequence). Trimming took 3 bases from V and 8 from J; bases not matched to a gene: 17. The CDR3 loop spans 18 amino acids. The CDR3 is CSASRGTPGLAGDDEQFF. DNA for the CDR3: TGCAGTGCTAGTAGGGGGACTCCGGGACTAGCGGGCGATGATGAGCAGTTCTTC.

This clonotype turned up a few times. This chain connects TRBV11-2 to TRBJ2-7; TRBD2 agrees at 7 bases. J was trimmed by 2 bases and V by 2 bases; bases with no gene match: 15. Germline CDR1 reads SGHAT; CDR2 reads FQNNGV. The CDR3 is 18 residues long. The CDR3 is CASSLFIPRGRVTYEQYF. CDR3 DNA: TGTGCCAGCAGCTTATTCATTCCCCGTGGGAGGGTAACCTACGAGCAGTACTTC.

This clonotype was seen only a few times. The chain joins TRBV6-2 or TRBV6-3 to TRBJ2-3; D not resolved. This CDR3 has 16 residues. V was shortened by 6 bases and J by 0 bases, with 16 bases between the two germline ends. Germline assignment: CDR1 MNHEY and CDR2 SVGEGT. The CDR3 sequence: CASSIRVRLSTDTQYF. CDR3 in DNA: TGTGCCAGCAGCATCCGGGTAAGACTGAGCACAGATACGCAGTATTTT.

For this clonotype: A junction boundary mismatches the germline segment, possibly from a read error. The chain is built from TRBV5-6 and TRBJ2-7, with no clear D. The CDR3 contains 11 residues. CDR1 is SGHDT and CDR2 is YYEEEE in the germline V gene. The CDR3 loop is CASSLAYVQYF. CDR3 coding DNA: TGTGCCAGCAGCTTGGCCTACGTGCAGTACTTC.